This T cell receptor (beta chain) was identified during a study of shared clonotypes between healthy human individuals. V gave up 1 base and J gave up 3 bases, with 14 bases separating them. The CDR3 spans 16 residues. Germline CDR1 reads SGHDN; CDR2 reads FVKESK. Findings and limits, study-wide: An effect of sequencing depth on clonotype sharing among donors was expected. Only blood samples were collected, and tissue repertoires likely differ. With few donors, the genetic and exposure-history diversity represented was limited.

The unsorted PBMC sample used ten immunoSEQ deep assay plates. This table comes from immunoSEQ multiplex PCR, and its TCRdb copy is limited to in-frame clones, with some not included. The repertoire includes some 470,000 clones, about three quarters of them detected once, and 10% to 15% sits in the top ten. Worth noting for this clone: Its cognate antigen is unknown.

V is TRBV14 and J is TRBJ2-3, with D maybe TRBD2 (6 bases). The sequence was obtained from a woman aged 40-49 years in good health. Some clones in this sample may be carry-over from other donors' samples. The specimen was PBMCs. The chain's CDR3 is CASSQVTGRWTDTQYF. DNA of the CDR3: TGTGCCAGCAGCCAAGTAACGGGGAGGTGGACAGATACGCAGTATTTT.